This T cell receptor (beta chain) was recovered during a study of patients and donors after allogeneic stem cell transplantation. One entry per CDR3 protein, called by TCRdb with MiXCR from the RT-PCR reads. The top ten clones hold 50% to 75% of a sample with 80,000 to 90,000 distinct CDR3 sequences, about 48% of them seen once. The length of the CDR3 is 12 residues. V gave up 7 bases and J gave up 0 bases, with 4 bases separating them. This clonotype has more than one count but fewer than ten. Sequencing was performed on blood, either unsorted or a sorted T cell fraction (not recorded which). The chain is built from TRBV12-3 or TRBV12-4 and TRBJ1-3, with D unclear. The TCR sequence derives from a human donor who was either an allogeneic HSCT recipient or a stem cell or donor lymphocyte infusion donor (not recorded which). It is not recorded whose cells these are; they may come from a transplant donor. CDR3 protein: CASTHSGNTIYF. The CDR3 DNA follows: TGTGCCAGCACTCACTCTGGAAACACCATATATTTT.